This passage covers 4 T cell receptor beta chains from one sample sequenced in a study of T-cell reconstitution after alpha-beta-depleted transplantation in children. Preparing the TCRbeta library involved the use of unique molecular identifiers. TCRdb redid the calling of the PCR reads with MiXCR, one entry per CDR3 protein. The profile covers about 340,000 distinct CDR3 sequences, with 10% appearing a single time and roughly 2.5% taken by the ten largest. The input for sequencing was PBMCs from the stem cell graft donor, taken from the stem cell graft. Receptor source: a human donor who donated a stem cell graft to a child with acute lymphoblastic leukemia.

This clonotype has only a few counts. CDR3 sequence (DNA): TGCGCCAGCAGTCTATCGGGACATTCGAACACCGGGGAGCTGTTTTTT. Protein: CASSLSGHSNTGELFF. V and J are TRBV4-1 and TRBJ2-2, with D tentatively TRBD1 (6 bases). The CDR3 runs to 16 residues. Germline lookup yields CDR1 MGHRA and CDR2 YSYEKL. V lost 6 bases and J 0 bases, leaving 14 bases between the germline ends.

This chain joins TRBV3-1 and TRBJ1-5, with 8 bases fitting TRBD1. Germline V gene data show CDR1 as LGHDT and CDR2 as YNNKEL (reference sequence). The length of the CDR3 is 15 residues. V lost 4 bases and J lost 4; bases outside the gene matches: 6. The DNA for the CDR3 is TGTGCCAGCAGCCCGCGGACAGGGCGTAATCAGCCCCAGCATTTT. This sequence encodes CASSPRTGRNQPQHF.

A few counts support this clonotype. V gene TRBV7-9 combines with J gene TRBJ2-1, with TRBD2 matching 13 bases. Germline loops: CDR1 SEHNR, CDR2 FQNEAQ (reference sequence). The junction had 4 bases not matched to a gene; V was cut back by 0 bases and J by 5 bases. This CDR3 comprises 17 residues. The CDR3 sequence: CASSLAPTSGRDNEQFF. The CDR3 DNA is TGTGCCAGCAGCTTAGCCCCAACTAGCGGGAGGGACAATGAGCAGTTCTTC. Full variable domain (missing parts from reference TRBV7-9 and TRBJ2-1): DTGVSQNPRHKITKRGQNVTFRCDPISEHNRLYWYRQTLGQGPEFLTYFQNEAQLEKSRLLSDRFSAERPKGSFSTLEIQRTEQGDSAMYLCASSLAPTSGRDNEQFFGPGTRLTVL.

This chain links TRBV7-9 with TRBJ2-1; no definite D call. The germline gives CDR1 SEHNR, CDR2 FQNEAQ (reference sequence). The V and J ends lost 3 bases and 8 bases respectively, with 8 bases between them. CDR3 size: 12 residues. CDR3 protein: CASSFEYHEQFF. The CDR3 DNA is TGTGCCAGCAGCTTCGAGTACCATGAGCAGTTCTTC.